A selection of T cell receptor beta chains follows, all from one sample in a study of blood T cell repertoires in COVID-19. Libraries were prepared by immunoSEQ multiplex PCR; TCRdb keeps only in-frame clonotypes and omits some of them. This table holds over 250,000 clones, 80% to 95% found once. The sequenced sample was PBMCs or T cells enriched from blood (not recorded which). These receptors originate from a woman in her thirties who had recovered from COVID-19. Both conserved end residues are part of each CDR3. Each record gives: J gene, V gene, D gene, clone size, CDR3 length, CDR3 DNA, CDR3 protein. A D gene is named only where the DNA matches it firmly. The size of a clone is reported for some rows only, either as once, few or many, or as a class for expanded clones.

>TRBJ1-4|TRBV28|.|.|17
TGTGCCAGCAGTTTGTCGGGGGGCCACCTGATCAATGAAAAACTGTTTTTT
CASSLSGGHLINEKLFF
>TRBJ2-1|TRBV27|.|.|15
TGTGCCAGCAGTTTGGAGGGAAGCTCCTACAATGAGCAGTTCTTC
CASSLEGSSYNEQFF
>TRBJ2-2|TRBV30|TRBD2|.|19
TGTGCCTGGAGCAAATCTTCGGGACTAGCGGGAGGACGGACCGGGGAGCTGTTTTTT
CAWSKSSGLAGGRTGELFF
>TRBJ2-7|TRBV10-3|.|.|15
TGTGCCATCAGGGGTCAGACGAGCGCGCCCTACGAGCAGTACTTC
CAIRGQTSAPYEQYF
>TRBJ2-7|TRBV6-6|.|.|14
TGTGCCAGCAAGATGACTAGAAGCTCCTACGAGCAGTACTTC
CASKMTRSSYEQYF
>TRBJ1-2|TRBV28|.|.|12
TGTGCCAGCAGTCGTCCCAGGGGTGGCTACACCTTC
CASSRPRGGYTF
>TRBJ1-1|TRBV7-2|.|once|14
TGTGCCAGCAGCCCTGGCAACATGAACACTGAAGCTTTCTTT
CASSPGNMNTEAFF
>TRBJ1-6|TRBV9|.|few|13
TGTGCCAGCAGCCCGGGTAGTAATTCACCCCTCCACTTT
CASSPGSNSPLHF
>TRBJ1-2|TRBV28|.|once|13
TGTGCCAGCAGTTTAAGGGGGAACTATGGCTACACCTTC
CASSLRGNYGYTF
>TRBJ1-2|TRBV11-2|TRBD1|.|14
TGTGCCAGCAGATCGCAGGGGGTTAGCTATGGCTACACCTTC
CASRSQGVSYGYTF
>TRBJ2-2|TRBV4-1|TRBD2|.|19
TGCGCCAGCAGCCCTGGGCGACTAGCGGGAGGGGGGAACACCGGGGAGCTGTTTTTT
CASSPGRLAGGGNTGELFF
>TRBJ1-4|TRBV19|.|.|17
TGTGCCAGTACCCCCCGGTACTCCGGTGCAACTAATGAAAAACTGTTTTTT
CASTPRYSGATNEKLFF
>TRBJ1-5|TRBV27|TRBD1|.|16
TGTGCCAGCAGTCCGTCCACAGGGGTTAGCAATCAGCCCCAGCATTTT
CASSPSTGVSNQPQHF
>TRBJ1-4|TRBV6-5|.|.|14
TGTGCCAGCACCAGGTTGGGGGGTAATGAAAAACTGTTTTTT
CASTRLGGNEKLFF
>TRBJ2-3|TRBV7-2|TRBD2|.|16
TGTGCCAGCAGCCCGCCTAGCGGGAGGGCGACAGATACGCAGTATTTT
CASSPPSGRATDTQYF
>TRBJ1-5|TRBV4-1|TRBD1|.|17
TGCGCCAGCAGCCTGACCGGGACAGGGGGAAGCAATCAGCCCCAGCATTTT
CASSLTGTGGSNQPQHF
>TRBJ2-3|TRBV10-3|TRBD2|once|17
TGTGCCATCAGTGGGGGAAGCGGGAGTGAGGGCACAGATACGCAGTATTTT
CAISGGSGSEGTDTQYF
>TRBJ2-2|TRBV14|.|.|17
TGTGCCAGCAGCCCCCTTTTGGGGCAGGGCAACACCGGGGAGCTGTTTTTT
CASSPLLGQGNTGELFF
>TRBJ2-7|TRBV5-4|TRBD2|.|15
TGTGCCAGCAGCTTGGATAGCGGGACCGGTTACGAGCAGTACTTC
CASSLDSGTGYEQYF
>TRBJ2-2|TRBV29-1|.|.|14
TGCAGCGCGGGACAAGGAGTTAACACCGGGGAGCTGTTTTTT
CSAGQGVNTGELFF
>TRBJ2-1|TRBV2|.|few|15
TGTGCCAGAGAGTTCCAGACAACCTCCTACAATGAGCAGTTCTTC
CAREFQTTSYNEQFF
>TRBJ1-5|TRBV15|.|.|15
TGTGCCACCAGCAGAGAACAGGGCCCTAATCAGCCCCAGCATTTT
CATSREQGPNQPQHF
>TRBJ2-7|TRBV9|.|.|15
TGTGCCAGCAGCGACGCCCCGGGACTCCCCTACGAGCAGTACTTC
CASSDAPGLPYEQYF
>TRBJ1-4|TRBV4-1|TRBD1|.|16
TGCGCCAGCAGCCCGGACAGGGGGCGAACTAATGAAAAACTGTTTTTT
CASSPDRGRTNEKLFF
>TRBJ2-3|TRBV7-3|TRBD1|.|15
TGTGCCAGCAGCTTAGCCGGGACAGGGGCAGATACGCAGTATTTT
CASSLAGTGADTQYF
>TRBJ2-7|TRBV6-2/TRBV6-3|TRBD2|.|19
TGTGCCAGCAGTTACCGAATTAAAGCGCGGGAGGCCGTGTCCTACGAGCAGTACTTC
CASSYRIKAREAVSYEQYF
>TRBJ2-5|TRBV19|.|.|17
TGTGCCAGTAGTTCGTCACTAGTACACACCGGGCAAGAGACCCAGTACTTC
CASSSSLVHTGQETQYF
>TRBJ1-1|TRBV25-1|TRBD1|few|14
TGTGCCAGCATCCCCGAGACAGGGGGGACTGAAGCTTTCTTT
CASIPETGGTEAFF
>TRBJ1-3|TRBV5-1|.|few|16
TGCGCCAGCAATCCGGGGGGGCTTGAGACTGGAAACACCATATATTTT
CASNPGGLETGNTIYF
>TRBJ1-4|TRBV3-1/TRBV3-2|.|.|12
TGTGCCAGCAGCACTACCGCGGAAAAACTGTTTTTT
CASSTTAEKLFF
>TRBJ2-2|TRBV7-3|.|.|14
TGTGCCAGCAGCTTAAGCGGGAACACCGGGGAGCTGTTTTTT
CASSLSGNTGELFF
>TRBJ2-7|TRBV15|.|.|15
TGTGCCACCAGCAGAGGACGGGAACTCTCCTACGAGCAGTACTTC
CATSRGRELSYEQYF